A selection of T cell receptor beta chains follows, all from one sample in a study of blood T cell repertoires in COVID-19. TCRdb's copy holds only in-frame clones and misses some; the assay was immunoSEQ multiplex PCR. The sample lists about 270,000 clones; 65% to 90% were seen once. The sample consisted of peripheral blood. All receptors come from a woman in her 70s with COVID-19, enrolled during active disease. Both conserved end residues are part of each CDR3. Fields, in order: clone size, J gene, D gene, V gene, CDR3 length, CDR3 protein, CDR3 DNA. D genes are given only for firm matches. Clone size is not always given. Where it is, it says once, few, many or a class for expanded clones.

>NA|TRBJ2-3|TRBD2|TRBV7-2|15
CASSFKAGGDDTQYF
TGTGCCAGCAGCTTCAAAGCGGGGGGTGATGATACGCAGTATTTT
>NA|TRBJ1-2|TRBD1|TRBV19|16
CASRLDPGQGAGGYTF
TGTGCCAGTAGATTGGATCCGGGACAGGGGGCGGGCGGCTACACCTTC
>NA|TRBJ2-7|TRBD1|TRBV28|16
CASSPVQDRGLGEQYF
TGTGCCAGCAGTCCGGTCCAGGACAGGGGGCTAGGCGAGCAGTACTTC
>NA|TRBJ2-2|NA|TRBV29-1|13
CSVSTGRTGELFF
TGCAGCGTTTCCACAGGGCGGACCGGGGAGCTGTTTTTT
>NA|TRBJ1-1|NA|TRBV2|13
CASSEYSSDEAFF
TGTGCCAGCAGTGAATACAGCAGTGATGAAGCTTTCTTT
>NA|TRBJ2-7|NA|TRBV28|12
CASSLPGYEQYF
TGTGCCAGCAGTTTACCGGGCTACGAGCAGTACTTC
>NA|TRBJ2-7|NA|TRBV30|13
CAWNLVVDYEQYF
TGTGCCTGGAATTTAGTCGTCGACTACGAGCAGTACTTC
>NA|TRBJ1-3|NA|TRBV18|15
CASSPRQLSGNTIYF
TGTGCCAGCTCGCCTCGACAGCTCTCTGGAAACACCATATATTTT
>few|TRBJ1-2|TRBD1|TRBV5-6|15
CASSLQTGVDYGYTF
TGTGCCAGCAGCCTCCAGACAGGGGTTGACTATGGCTACACCTTC
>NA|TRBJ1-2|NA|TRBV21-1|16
CASSKVSPRGVRGYTF
TGTGCCAGCAGCAAAGTGTCACCCAGGGGAGTTCGTGGCTACACCTTC
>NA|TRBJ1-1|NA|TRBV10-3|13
CAISVNRDTEAFF
TGTGCCATCAGTGTAAATCGGGACACTGAAGCTTTCTTT
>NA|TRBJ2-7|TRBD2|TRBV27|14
CASSLAGGRREQYF
TGTGCCAGCAGTTTAGCGGGGGGGCGAAGGGAGCAGTACTTC
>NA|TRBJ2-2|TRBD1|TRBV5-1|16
CASSLFSTGGTGELFF
TGCGCCAGCAGCTTGTTTTCAACAGGGGGCACCGGGGAGCTGTTTTTT
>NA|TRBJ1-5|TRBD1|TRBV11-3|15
CASSLRTGDGQPQHF
TGTGCCAGCAGCTTGCGGACAGGGGACGGTCAGCCCCAGCATTTT
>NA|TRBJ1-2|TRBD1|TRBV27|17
CASSSGTGEPSNYGYTF
TGTGCCAGCAGTTCCGGGACAGGGGAGCCCTCTAACTATGGCTACACCTTC
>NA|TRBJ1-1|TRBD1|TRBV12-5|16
CASGKTGGAIISEAFF
TGTGCTAGTGGAAAGACAGGGGGCGCCATAATTTCTGAAGCTTTCTTT
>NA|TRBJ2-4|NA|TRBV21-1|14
CASSNPREKNIQYF
TGTGCCAGCAGCAACCCCCGGGAGAAAAACATTCAGTACTTC
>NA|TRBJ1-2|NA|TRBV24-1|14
CATSDSQRGRGYTF
TGTGCCACCAGTGATTCGCAACGGGGGAGAGGCTACACCTTC
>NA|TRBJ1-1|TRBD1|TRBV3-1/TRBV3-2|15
CASSQEGTGNTEAFF
TGTGCCAGCAGCCAAGAAGGGACAGGTAACACTGAAGCTTTCTTT
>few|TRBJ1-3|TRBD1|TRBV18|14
CASSPGQGGNTIYF
TGTGCCAGCTCACCGGGACAGGGAGGAAACACCATATATTTT
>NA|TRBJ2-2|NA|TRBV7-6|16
CASSLNRGSNTGELFF
TGTGCCAGCAGCTTAAATAGGGGGTCGAACACCGGGGAGCTGTTTTTT
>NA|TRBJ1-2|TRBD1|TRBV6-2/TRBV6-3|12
CASSIDRDSYTF
TGTGCCAGCAGTATCGACAGGGATAGCTACACCTTC
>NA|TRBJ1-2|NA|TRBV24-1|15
CATSDSSGTRYGYTF
TGTGCCACCAGTGATTCTTCCGGGACACGCTATGGCTACACCTTC
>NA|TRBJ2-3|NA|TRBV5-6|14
CASSLNLAIDTQYF
TGTGCCAGCAGCTTGAATCTAGCCATAGATACGCAGTATTTT
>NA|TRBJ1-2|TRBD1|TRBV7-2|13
CASSLTGQGGYTF
TGTGCCAGCAGCTTAACCGGACAGGGTGGCTACACCTTC
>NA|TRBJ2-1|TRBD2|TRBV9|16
CASSVAGGPVENEQFF
TGTGCCAGCAGCGTCGCGGGGGGCCCCGTCGAGAATGAGCAGTTCTTC
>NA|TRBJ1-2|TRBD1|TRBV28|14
CASSTGGGLYGYTF
TGTGCCAGCAGTACAGGGGGAGGATTATATGGCTACACCTTC
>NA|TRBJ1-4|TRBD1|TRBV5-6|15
CASSSGTGLNEKLFF
TGTGCCAGCAGCTCAGGGACAGGGTTAAATGAAAAACTGTTTTTT
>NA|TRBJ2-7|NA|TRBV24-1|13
CATSEAGVYEQYF
TGTGCCACCAGTGAAGCAGGGGTCTACGAGCAGTACTTC
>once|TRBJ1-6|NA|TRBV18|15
CASSPLGDTNSPLHF
TGTGCCAGCTCCCCTCTGGGGGACACTAATTCACCCCTCCACTTT
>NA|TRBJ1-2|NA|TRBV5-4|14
CASSLDGSGYGYTF
TGTGCCAGCAGCTTGGATGGATCGGGCTATGGCTACACCTTC
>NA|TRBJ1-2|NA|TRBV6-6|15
CASRPDRVIHYGYTF
TGTGCCAGCAGACCCGACAGAGTAATTCACTATGGCTACACCTTC